The sequence of this TCR beta chain was determined in a study of OX40 agonist ivuxolimab in advanced cancers. Study as a whole: Treatment received earlier with anti-PD-1, anti-PD-L1 or anti-CTLA-4 agents was allowed, and under 50% had some.

The sample holds a few counts of this clone. V dropped 6 bases and J dropped 5; count of bases not matched to a gene: 2. The CDR3 sequence is 13 residues long. From germline, CDR1 is SGHVS and CDR2 FNYEAQ. Patients with autoimmune history or systemic immunosuppression were excluded. The repertoire was sequenced with immunoSEQ multiplex PCR; TCRdb's copy has only in-frame clones and lacks some. The sample includes tens of thousands of clones, about 90% of them seen just once. The chain combines TRBV7-6 with TRBJ2-2, with TRBD2 identical over 8 bases. The sequences come from CD4+ or CD8+ T cells sorted from blood, collected in a trial of the OX40 agonist ivuxolimab. The receptor's source is an adult with an advanced solid tumor such as melanoma, head and neck, liver or kidney cancer. In nucleotides, the CDR3 is TGTGCCAGCAGTCGGGGGGGGACCGGGGAGCTGTTTTTT. Protein: CASSRGGTGELFF.